This T cell receptor beta chain appears in the sequencing data of a study of cytomegalovirus exposure and HLA in healthy donors. 13 Jbeta primers and 60 Vbeta primers were used for the PCR. Authors' processing steps: A later analysis counted 80 million or so unique TCR beta chains, some 11 million shared. The table came from immunoSEQ multiplex PCR; TCRdb's copy has only in-frame clones and leaves some out. V and J calls and clone size are given by that table; D and trimming were obtained from the DNA. This sample lists about 140,000 clones; its ten largest clones have about 2.3%. CDR3 length equals 16 residues. In germline, CDR1 is SGHTA, CDR2 FQGTGA. Trimming left V 5 bases short and J 3 bases short, with 16 bases between.

Sequencing input: PBMCs. The source is a woman aged 18-35 years in good health and CMV-seronegative. The V call is TRBV7-3, the J call TRBJ2-2; possible D gene TRBD2, 6 bases. The CDR3 bases are TGTGCCAGCAGCCAAAGACTAGGCCCCGACACCGGGGAGCTGTTTTTT. Its translation is CASSQRLGPDTGELFF.